Only a few counts were recorded for the clone carrying this TCR beta chain. Its antigen is not identified. The sample originates from a study of molecular identifiers for immune sequencing clone quantification. Preparation of the bulk TCR libraries relied on previously described methods and listed TCR primers. TCRdb recomputed calls from the PCR reads with MiXCR, one row per CDR3 protein. The data contain hundreds of thousands of distinct CDR3 sequences, 25% of them singletons. This CDR3 is 16 amino acids long. Germline V gene sequence: CDR1 SGHTA, CDR2 FQGNSA. J was trimmed by 3 bases and V by 5 bases; bases with no gene match: 11. Broader study findings: The study found clones above 20 RNA copies held over 98% of effector molecules and under 1% in naive cells.

This clonotype was sampled from a human donor in good health. Some libraries in this study had Jurkat cell RNA spiked in. The chain has TRBV7-2 and TRBJ2-7, with 9 bases fitting TRBD2. Sequenced material: naive CD8+ T cells from blood, with Jurkat cell RNA spiked in. Regarding subset: FACS-sorted CD8+CD4-CCR7+CD45RA+ naive T cells. CDR3 in amino acids: CASSPLFAGGNYEQYF. DNA for the CDR3: TGTGCCAGCAGCCCGCTTTTTGCGGGAGGGAACTACGAGCAGTACTTC.